The 2 T cell receptor beta chains below were found in one sample sequenced in a study of response to subunit inactivated influenza vaccine. TCRdb analysed the RT-PCR reads with MiXCR anew, one entry per CDR3 protein. The data show hundreds of thousands of distinct CDR3 sequences, 12% to 15% seen once. The input for sequencing was PBMCs from blood, taken around 15 days before vaccination. Receptors originate from a middle-aged man who received an inactivated influenza vaccine.

There are a few counts of this clonotype. The chain links TRBV30 to TRBJ2-2; D is ambiguous. Germline V lookup: CDR1 GTSNPN, CDR2 SVGIG (reference sequence). The germline V and J ends were trimmed by 2 bases and 3 bases, with 16 bases remaining between them. The CDR3 covers 16 residues. CDR3 DNA: TGTGCCTGGAGTTTCTGGACCAGGTCCGACACCGGGGAGCTGTTTTTT. Its translation: CAWSFWTRSDTGELFF. Based on the CDR3 plus reference TRBV30 and TRBJ2-2, the full variable domain is SQTIHQWPATLVQPVGSPLSLECTVEGTSNPNLYWYRQAAGRGLQLLFYSVGIGQISSEVPQNLSASRPQDRQFILSSKKLLLSDSGFYLCAWSFWTRSDTGELFFGEGSRLTVL.

This clonotype occurred a few times. V is TRBV4-2 and J is TRBJ2-2; 11 nucleotides align to TRBD2. The CDR3 length is 18 residues. Germline trimming cut 4 bases from V and 5 bases from J; bases unmatched to any gene: 12. Germline V gene data show CDR1 as LGHNA and CDR2 as YNFKEQ. CDR3 in DNA: TGTGCCAGCAGCCTTATTAGCGGGAGGGCCTTAGGGACCGGGGAGCTGTTTTTT. Its translation is CASSLISGRALGTGELFF.